The present T cell receptor beta chain was sequenced within a study of blood T cells in healthy people across ages. About the research overall: Every two T cells gave about one barcoded beta molecule via template switching.

Combining a sample-barcoded 5' primer with a J-beta primer mix, a second PCR ran for about 7 to 12 cycles. With 12 random nucleotides, a template-switch adaptor tagged each individual cDNA molecule. Every sample gave at least 3 million paired-end reads containing CDR3. MiXCR was run by TCRdb on the 5' RACE reads, yielding one entry per CDR3 protein. The data contain roughly 1.7 million distinct CDR3 sequences, 34% of them seen just once; the ten biggest clones take up roughly 12%. Germline CDR1 SGHAT, CDR2 FQNNGV. V gave up 3 bases and J gave up 3 bases, with 18 bases separating them. The CDR3 totals 16 residues. This clonotype turned up a few times.

The chain is built from TRBV11-2 and TRBJ2-7; tentative D call: TRBD2 (6 bases). Sequenced material: blood. The receptor comes from a woman aged 25 to 39 in good health. CDR3 protein: CASSFAFSEGFYEQYF. The CDR3 bases are TGTGCCAGCAGCTTTGCGTTCTCGGAGGGATTCTACGAGCAGTACTTC.